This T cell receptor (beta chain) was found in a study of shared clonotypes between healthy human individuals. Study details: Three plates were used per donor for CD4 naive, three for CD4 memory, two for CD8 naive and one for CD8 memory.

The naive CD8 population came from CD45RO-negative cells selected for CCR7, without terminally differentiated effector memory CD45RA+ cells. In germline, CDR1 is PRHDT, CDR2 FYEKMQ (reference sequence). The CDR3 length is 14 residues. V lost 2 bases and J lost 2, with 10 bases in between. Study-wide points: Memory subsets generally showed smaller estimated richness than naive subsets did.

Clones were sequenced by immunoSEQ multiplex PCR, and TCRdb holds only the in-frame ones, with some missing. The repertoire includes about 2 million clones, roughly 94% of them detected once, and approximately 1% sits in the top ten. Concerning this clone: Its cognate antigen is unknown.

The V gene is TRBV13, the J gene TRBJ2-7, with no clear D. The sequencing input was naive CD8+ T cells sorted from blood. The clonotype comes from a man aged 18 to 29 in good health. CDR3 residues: CASSLTSLAYEQYF. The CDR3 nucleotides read TGTGCCAGCAGCTTAACCTCCCTTGCCTACGAGCAGTACTTC.